This T cell receptor beta chain derives from a study of blood T cell repertoires in COVID-19. TCRdb's copy holds only in-frame clones and misses some; the assay was immunoSEQ multiplex PCR. The data show 75,000 to 90,000 clones, less than 90% seen once. The germline gives CDR1 ENHRY, CDR2 SYGVKD. The CDR3 has 15 residues. Trimming shortened V by 4 bases and J by 1 base, and 10 bases separated the two germline ends. This TCR was sampled from a human donor in a cohort sampled during active COVID-19. The sequencing sample was made of peripheral blood. V is TRBV10-3 and J is TRBJ2-2; maybe TRBD1 (6 bases). The CDR3 DNA sequence: TGTGCCATCAGTGGCCGGGACAAGAACACCGGGGAGCTGTTTTTT. It is translated as CAISGRDKNTGELFF.